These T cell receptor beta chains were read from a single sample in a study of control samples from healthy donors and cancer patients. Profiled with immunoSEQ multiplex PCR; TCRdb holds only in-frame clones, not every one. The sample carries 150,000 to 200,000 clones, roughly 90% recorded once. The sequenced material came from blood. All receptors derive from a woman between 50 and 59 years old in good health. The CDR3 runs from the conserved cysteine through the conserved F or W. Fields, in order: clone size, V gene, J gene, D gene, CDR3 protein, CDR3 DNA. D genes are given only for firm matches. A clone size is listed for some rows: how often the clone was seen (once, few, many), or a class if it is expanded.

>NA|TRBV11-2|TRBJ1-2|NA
CASSLDRLAGYTF
TGTGCCAGCAGCTTAGATCGCTTGGCTGGCTACACCTTC
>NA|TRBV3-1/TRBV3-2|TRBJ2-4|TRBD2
CASSPSLGKRGPQAKNIQYF
TGTGCCAGCAGCCCTAGCCTAGGGAAGCGGGGGCCTCAAGCCAAAAACATTCAGTACTTC
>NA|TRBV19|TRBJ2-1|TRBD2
CASSSRTSGYRQFF
TGTGCCAGTAGTAGTAGGACTAGCGGGTATAGGCAGTTCTTC
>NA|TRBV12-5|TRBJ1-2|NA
CASGPTQGYGYTF
TGTGCTAGTGGCCCTACTCAGGGGTATGGCTACACCTTC
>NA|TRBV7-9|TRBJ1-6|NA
CASSYGQGGLHF
TGTGCCAGCAGCTACGGGCAGGGAGGCCTCCACTTT
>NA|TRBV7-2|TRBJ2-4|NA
CASSLVIRSIQYF
TGTGCCAGCAGCTTGGTTATTAGGAGCATTCAGTACTTC
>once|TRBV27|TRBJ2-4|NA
CASSYGPKNIQYF
TGTGCCAGCAGTTACGGCCCTAAAAACATTCAGTACTTC
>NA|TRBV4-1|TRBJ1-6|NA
CASSQNRVGDSPLHF
TGCGCCAGCAGCCAGAACAGGGTGGGTGATTCACCCCTCCACTTT
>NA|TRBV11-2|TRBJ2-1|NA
CASSLDSEQFF
TGTGCCAGCAGCTTGGACAGCGAGCAGTTCTTC
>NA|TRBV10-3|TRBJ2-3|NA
CASTQLGTDTQYF
TGTGCCAGCACTCAGCTCGGCACAGATACGCAGTATTTT
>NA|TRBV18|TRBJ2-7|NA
CASSPQRGGFEQYF
TGTGCCAGCTCACCCCAGAGGGGGGGTTTCGAGCAGTACTTC
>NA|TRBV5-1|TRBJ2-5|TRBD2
CASYPSGTETQYF
TGCGCCAGCTACCCTAGCGGGACAGAGACCCAGTACTTC
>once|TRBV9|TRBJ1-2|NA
CASSVDVVLMGYTF
TGTGCCAGCAGCGTAGACGTGGTGCTTATGGGCTACACCTTC
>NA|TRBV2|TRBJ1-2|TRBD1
CASRGDRGINYGYTF
TGTGCCAGCAGGGGGGACAGGGGGATCAACTATGGCTACACCTTC
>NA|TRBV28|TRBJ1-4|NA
CASNSGPFNEKLFF
TGTGCCAGCAACTCAGGACCTTTTAATGAAAAACTGTTTTTT
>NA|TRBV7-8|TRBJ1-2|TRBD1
CASSAGTGLNYGYTF
TGTGCCAGCAGCGCCGGGACAGGGCTAAACTATGGCTACACCTTC
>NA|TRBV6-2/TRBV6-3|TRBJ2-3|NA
CASSYSGGTQYF
TGTGCCAGCAGTTACTCGGGGGGTACGCAGTATTTT
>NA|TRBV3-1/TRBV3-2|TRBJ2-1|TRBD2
CASSQAAGVYNEQFF
TGTGCCAGCAGCCAAGCAGCGGGGGTTTACAATGAGCAGTTCTTC
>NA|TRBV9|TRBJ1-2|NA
CASSPPTLAVGYTF
TGTGCCAGCAGCCCACCCACCCTGGCGGTCGGCTACACCTTC
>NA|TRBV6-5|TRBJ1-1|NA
CASSRDGSGTEAFF
TGTGCCAGCAGTCGGGACGGTTCTGGCACTGAAGCTTTCTTT
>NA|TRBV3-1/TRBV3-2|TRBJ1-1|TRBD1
CASSYDRGYTEAFF
TGTGCCAGCAGCTACGACAGGGGGTACACTGAAGCTTTCTTT
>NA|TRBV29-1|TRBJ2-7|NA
CSVRGAYEQYF
TGCAGCGTACGAGGAGCCTACGAGCAGTACTTC
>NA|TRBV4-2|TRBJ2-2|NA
CASRLDYNTGELFF
TGTGCCAGCAGGTTGGACTACAACACCGGGGAGCTGTTTTTT
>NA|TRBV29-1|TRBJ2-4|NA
CSVQGGVGKNIQYF
TGCAGCGTGCAGGGGGGCGTAGGCAAAAACATTCAGTACTTC
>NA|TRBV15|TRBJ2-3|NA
CATSRGVPDTQYF
TGTGCCACCAGCAGAGGGGTACCAGATACGCAGTATTTT
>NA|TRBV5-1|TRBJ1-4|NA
CASSSRDATNEKLFF
TGCGCCAGCAGCTCAAGGGACGCAACTAATGAAAAACTGTTTTTT
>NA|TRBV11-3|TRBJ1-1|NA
CASSLGGGRYTEAFF
TGTGCCAGCAGCTTAGGTGGGGGCAGGTACACTGAAGCTTTCTTT
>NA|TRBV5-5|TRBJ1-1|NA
CASSLLPSEGEAFF
TGTGCCAGCAGCTTGTTACCCAGCGAAGGTGAAGCTTTCTTT
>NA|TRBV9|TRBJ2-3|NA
CASSPSGSTTDTQYF
TGTGCCAGCAGCCCCTCGGGGTCCACTACAGATACGCAGTATTTT
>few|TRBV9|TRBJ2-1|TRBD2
CASSVSGGGASSYNEQFF
TGTGCCAGCAGCGTAAGCGGGGGCGGGGCCTCCTCCTACAATGAGCAGTTCTTC
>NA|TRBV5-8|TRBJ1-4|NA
CASSLVRGEEKLFF
TGTGCCAGCAGCTTGGTCAGGGGAGAAGAAAAACTGTTTTTT